A selection of T cell receptor beta chains follows, all from one sample in a study of early stage breast cancer tumors. Method: immunoSEQ multiplex PCR; TCRdb's copy keeps in-frame clones and lacks some. The table has tens of thousands of clones, around nine tenths seen once; the top ten hold roughly 5%. Sequencing was done on a sample of blood. These receptors all come from a person aged 65 to 79 with breast cancer. The conserved cysteine and the conserved F or W are not part of the CDR3 here. A D gene is named only where the DNA matches it firmly.

len,j_gene,v_gene,d_gene,CDR3aa
13,TRBJ2-1,TRBV9,.,ASSVGLGFSNEQF
12,TRBJ2-5,TRBV11-2,.,ASSLGEAQETQY
12,TRBJ2-7,TRBV7-6,.,ASSNLLRNGEQY
13,TRBJ1-5,TRBV5-8,TRBD1,ASSWGAQGNQPQH
10,TRBJ1-2,TRBV4-3,.,ASSRTGYGYT
11,TRBJ1-6,TRBV6-5,.,ASSYIRDSPLH
12,TRBJ2-7,TRBV30,TRBD1,AWSAGQGAWEQY
15,TRBJ1-4,TRBV11-2,TRBD1,ASSLEIGTGADEKLF
12,TRBJ1-2,TRBV11-2,.,ASSLRRFGYGYT
14,TRBJ2-1,TRBV9,TRBD2,ASSAPLAGGDNEQF
12,TRBJ2-5,TRBV30,TRBD1,AWSAIQGIETQY
14,TRBJ1-2,TRBV7-2,TRBD1,ASSLGAQGIFYGYT
13,TRBJ2-7,TRBV5-1,TRBD1,ASSSEGQDVQQQY
12,TRBJ1-4,TRBV5-5,.,ASSSRNLNEKLF
11,TRBJ2-7,TRBV15,TRBD1,ATSSDRGYEQY
11,TRBJ2-7,TRBV4-3,TRBD1,ASSRDRVGEQY
11,TRBJ1-2,TRBV5-4,.,ASSLEGDYGYT
13,TRBJ2-3,TRBV7-9,.,ASSFGGPLTDTQY
6,TRBJ1-6,TRBV20-1,.,RAGELH
13,TRBJ1-5,TRBV19,.,ASSMMGAGNQPQH
12,TRBJ2-3,TRBV30,.,AWSVGGSADTQY
13,TRBJ2-3,TRBV7-8,TRBD2,ASSIAGGSTDTQY
12,TRBJ2-5,TRBV11-2,.,ASSLGRGAQTQY
13,TRBJ2-5,TRBV30,.,AWSDDGGLGETQY
13,TRBJ1-4,TRBV4-3,.,ASSQVWQGSGKLF
11,TRBJ2-1,TRBV30,TRBD1,AWDRGLGNEQF
16,TRBJ2-1,TRBV5-6,TRBD2,ASSRTSGGSSSYNEQF
17,TRBJ2-3,TRBV21-1,.,ASSKEGLAGSQVCDTQY
15,TRBJ2-3,TRBV4-2,TRBD2,ASSQDGLAGFADTQY
13,TRBJ2-7,TRBV10-3,.,AIRLGPDPTYEQY
12,TRBJ1-6,TRBV2,.,ASRTESNNSPLH
13,TRBJ1-4,TRBV5-1,.,ASSLGQADNEKLF
12,TRBJ2-7,TRBV30,TRBD2,AWSGTSGGYEQY
13,TRBJ1-4,TRBV19,TRBD1,ASSPQGATNEKLF
13,TRBJ2-5,TRBV6-5,.,ASSLVGGGQETQY
12,TRBJ2-7,TRBV5-6,TRBD1,ASSPAGQAYEQY
11,TRBJ1-2,TRBV7-9,.,ASSLGQGNGYT
10,TRBJ1-6,TRBV6-6,.,ASSYLQRHLH
9,TRBJ2-7,TRBV7-9,.,ASSPWTDLW
15,TRBJ2-5,TRBV9,TRBD2,ASSVFSGGPKQETQY
17,TRBJ2-4,TRBV9,.,ASSRGPDSRLRAKNIQY